The rows below give T cell receptor beta chains drawn from one sample of a study of blood T cell repertoires in COVID-19. Sequencing was performed with immunoSEQ multiplex PCR; in TCRdb, only in-frame clones are kept and a portion is missing. This table has a few hundred thousand clones, around 87% appearing once. Sequencing was carried out using PBMCs or T cells enriched from blood (not recorded which). The receptor set was obtained from a man in his forties or fifties in a cohort exposed to, infected with or recovered from COVID-19 (not recorded which). Both conserved end residues are trimmed from each CDR3.

j_call v_call cdr3_aa
TRBJ2-1 TRBV29-1 SVATSGSNEQF
TRBJ2-2 TRBV6-1 ASSELADANTGELF
TRBJ2-1 TRBV7-9 ASRGTSGNNEQF
TRBJ2-2 TRBV30 ATSRPGGGVGELF
TRBJ1-2 TRBV7-9 ASSLGQGNYGYT
TRBJ2-5 TRBV2 ASSDASGVPQGETQY
TRBJ2-3 TRBV7-9 ASSPRAGTTDTQY
TRBJ1-1 TRBV4-1 ASSQDSSRVDTEAF
TRBJ1-5 TRBV3-1/TRBV3-2 ASSQGSPLGSQPQH
TRBJ1-5 TRBV28 ASHTPTGDYEGNQPQH
TRBJ2-7 TRBV28 ASSPPGTGSHEQY
TRBJ2-7 TRBV11-3 ASSATPYEQY
TRBJ2-2 TRBV10-1 ASSFAGATGELF
TRBJ2-7 TRBV6-5 ASTQGAGTYEQY
TRBJ1-2 TRBV5-6 ASSFGIGDGYT
TRBJ1-2 TRBV4-1 ASSQVGGKDYGYT
TRBJ2-7 TRBV28 ASSPDGQGYEQY
TRBJ2-1 TRBV10-3 AISAPTSGLYNEQF
TRBJ1-2 TRBV6-5 ASRGDRGRIYGYT
TRBJ2-7 TRBV10-1 ASSGVLGASIEQY
TRBJ2-1 TRBV7-9 ASRPGTRNEQF
TRBJ2-1 TRBV6-4 ASSGDVGTASHEQF
TRBJ1-1 TRBV7-9 AIREEGQGATEAF
TRBJ1-5 TRBV28 ASSGSQGTSNQPQH
TRBJ1-3 TRBV18 ASSPEAYSGNTIY
TRBJ1-4 TRBV25-1 ASSEYTPGDEKLF
TRBJ1-1 TRBV29-1 SVTLGQGGTEAF
TRBJ2-3 TRBV11-3 ASSLSGTTDTQY
TRBJ2-7 TRBV7-6 ASSHGQGREQY
TRBJ2-2 TRBV19 ASSDQEGTGELF
TRBJ2-7 TRBV30 AGTSGIYEQY
TRBJ2-7 TRBV6-1 ASSEADGMGFYEQY
TRBJ1-6 TRBV5-1 ASNKGGGMVNSPLH
TRBJ1-4 TRBV2 ASSQGLGEKLF
TRBJ2-1 TRBV25-1 ASSESKRGFNEQF
TRBJ1-1 TRBV5-1 ASSLVGGNTEAF
TRBJ1-2 TRBV6-5 ASSYTETATNYGYT
TRBJ2-1 TRBV19 ASSTSGRGNNEQF
TRBJ2-1 TRBV5-1 ASSLELAGFNEQF
TRBJ1-5 TRBV7-8 ASSSQGQGPQH
TRBJ2-2 TRBV3-1/TRBV3-2 ASRRTAGGHTGELF
TRBJ1-4 TRBV25-1 ASSEIQGGREKLF
TRBJ2-5 TRBV5-5 ASSLRQEETQY
TRBJ1-5 TRBV19 ASSIEDRSQPQH
TRBJ2-7 TRBV5-5 ASSFGVGEQY
TRBJ2-5 TRBV7-9 ASSSPQGSGETQY
TRBJ2-1 TRBV11-2 ASSPGLAGPYNEQF
TRBJ1-5 TRBV5-5 ASSFEGHSNQPQH
TRBJ1-2 TRBV29-1 SVEDTEGASYGYT
TRBJ2-2 TRBV5-1 ASSLGLAGAGELF
TRBJ2-1 TRBV3-1/TRBV3-2 ASSLKTGGNWGEQF
TRBJ1-1 TRBV3-1/TRBV3-2 ASRLRGLSDEAF
TRBJ2-3 TRBV29-1 SVDVLGRRGTQY
TRBJ2-3 TRBV11-2 ASSLGVAGDTQY
TRBJ2-3 TRBV29-1 SVSFGTGADTQY
TRBJ1-2 TRBV2 ASSEGTGEGYT
TRBJ2-7 TRBV18 ASSPGSYEQY